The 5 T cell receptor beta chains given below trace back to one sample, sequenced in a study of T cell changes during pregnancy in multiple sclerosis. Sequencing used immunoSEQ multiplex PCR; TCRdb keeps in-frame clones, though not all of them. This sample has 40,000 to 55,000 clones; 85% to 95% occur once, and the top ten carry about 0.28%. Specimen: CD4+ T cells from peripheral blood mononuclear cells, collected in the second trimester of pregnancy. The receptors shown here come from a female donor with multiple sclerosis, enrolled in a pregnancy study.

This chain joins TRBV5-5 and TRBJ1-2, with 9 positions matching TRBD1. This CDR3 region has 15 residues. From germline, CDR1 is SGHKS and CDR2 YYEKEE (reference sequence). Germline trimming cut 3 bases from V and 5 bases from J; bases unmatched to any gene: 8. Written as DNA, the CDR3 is TGTGCCAGCAGCTGGGGGACAGGGCCAGATTATGGCTACACCTTC. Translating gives CASSWGTGPDYGYTF.

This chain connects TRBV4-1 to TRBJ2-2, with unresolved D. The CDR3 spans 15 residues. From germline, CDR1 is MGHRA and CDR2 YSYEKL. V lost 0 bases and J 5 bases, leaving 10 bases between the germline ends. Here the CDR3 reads CASSQDRAETGELFF. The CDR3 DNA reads TGCGCCAGCAGCCAAGATCGCGCGGAAACCGGGGAGCTGTTTTTT.

The CDR3 region is CAWSVPGNYGYTF. The DNA for the CDR3 is TGTGCCTGGAGTGTACCCGGGAACTATGGCTACACCTTC. The V and J genes are TRBV30 and TRBJ1-2; no clear D gene. The CDR3 has 13 amino acids. Germline V gene lookup returns CDR1 GTSNPN and CDR2 SVGIG (reference sequence). Trimming pared 0 bases from V and 2 bases from J, leaving 7 bases between.

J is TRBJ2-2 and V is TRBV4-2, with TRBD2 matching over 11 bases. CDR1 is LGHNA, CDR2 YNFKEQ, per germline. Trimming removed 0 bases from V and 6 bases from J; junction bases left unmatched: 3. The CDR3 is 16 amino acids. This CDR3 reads CASSQENSGGAGELFF. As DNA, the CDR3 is TGTGCCAGCAGCCAAGAGAATAGCGGGGGGGCCGGGGAGCTGTTTTTT.

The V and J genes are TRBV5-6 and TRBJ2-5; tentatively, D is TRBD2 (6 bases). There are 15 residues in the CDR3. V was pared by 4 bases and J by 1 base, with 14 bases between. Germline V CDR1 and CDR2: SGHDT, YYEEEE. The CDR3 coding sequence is TGTGCCAGCAGCAAGGACTATTGGGCCCAAGAGACCCAGTACTTC. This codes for CASSKDYWAQETQYF.